Sequencing of this TCR beta chain was carried out in a study of blood T cell repertoires in COVID-19. Repertoires were generated with immunoSEQ multiplex PCR, while TCRdb's copy carries only in-frame clones and drops some. In the table there are approximately 260,000 clones, around four fifths of which are singletons. This clone was counted ten times or more. The CDR3 contains 16 residues. Germline assignment: CDR1 SGHVS and CDR2 FNYEAQ. V gave up 1 base and J gave up 6 bases; unmatched junction bases: 12. V and J are TRBV7-6 and TRBJ2-7, with 7 positions matching TRBD2. This TCR was recovered from a man aged 60-69 years who had recovered from COVID-19. Sequenced input: peripheral blood. CDR3 loop: CASSLGSPSGRGEQYF. CDR3 sequence (DNA): TGTGCCAGCAGCTTAGGCTCCCCTAGCGGACGGGGCGAGCAGTACTTC.